This is a list of T cell receptor beta chains from one sample in a study of T cell repertoires in cytomegalovirus infection. One entry per CDR3 protein results from TCRdb running MiXCR on the reads. The sample lists approximately 290,000 distinct CDR3 sequences; about 25% were seen once. The source material was PBMCs. Receptors originate from a human donor in good health (CMV status not recorded). Some clones in this sample may be carry-over from other donors' samples. The CDR3 runs from the conserved cysteine through the conserved F or W. A D gene is named only where the DNA matches it firmly. Size is stated for part of the rows, as once, few or many counts, or as a class when the clone is expanded.

V,J,size,D,DNA,CDR3
TRBV30,TRBJ2-3,.,.,TGTGCCTGGAGTGTACAACTAGCTGGAGATACGCAGTATTTT,CAWSVQLAGDTQYF
TRBV20-1,TRBJ2-1,.,TRBD2,TGCAGTGCCCTGGGACTAGCGGGGGGCCGTACTTACAATGAGCAGTTCTTC,CSALGLAGGRTYNEQFF
TRBV29-1,TRBJ1-2,few,TRBD1,TGCAGCGTCTCAGGGGGCAACTATGGCTACACCTTC,CSVSGGNYGYTF
TRBV5-4,TRBJ2-3,.,.,TGTGCCAGCAGCTTGGATTCCAGCACAGATACGCAGTATTTT,CASSLDSSTDTQYF
TRBV4-1,TRBJ1-4,few,.,TGCGCCAGCAGCCAAGGATTGACGGAGACTAATGAAAAACTGTTTTTT,CASSQGLTETNEKLFF
TRBV2,TRBJ1-5,many,.,TGTGCCAGCAGCGACACTGGGGCGGGCAATCAGCCCCAGCATTTT,CASSDTGAGNQPQHF
TRBV15,TRBJ1-2,few,TRBD1,TGTGCCACCAGCAGGGGACAGGGCGTCAACTATGGCTACACCTTC,CATSRGQGVNYGYTF
TRBV18,TRBJ1-6,once,TRBD1,TGTGCCAGCTCACCGTCCGGACAGGGAGATTCACCCCTCCACTTT,CASSPSGQGDSPLHF
TRBV7-9,TRBJ2-4,many,.,TGTGCCAGCAGCCCAAAAAGGCGGATAGCCAAAAACATTCAGTACTTC,CASSPKRRIAKNIQYF
TRBV9,TRBJ1-5,.,.,TGTGCCAGCAGCGTAGCTGGCGGGAAACAGCCCCAGCATTTT,CASSVAGGKQPQHF
TRBV7-2,TRBJ1-5,many,.,TGTGCCAGCAGCTTAGAGGGTTGGGGCAATCAGCCCCAGCATTTT,CASSLEGWGNQPQHF
TRBV7-2,TRBJ2-3,.,.,TGTGCCAGCAGCTTAATTGAACTGACTGATACGCAGTATTTT,CASSLIELTDTQYF
TRBV19,TRBJ1-5,many,.,TGTGCCAGTAGTACAGGGGCTGGTTCTCAGCCCCAGCATTTT,CASSTGAGSQPQHF
TRBV16,TRBJ1-4,few,.,TGTGCCAGCAGCCATAAGCCGGGGTGGAAACTGTTTTTT,CASSHKPGWKLFF
TRBV28,TRBJ2-1,few,.,TGTGCCAGCAGTCCGTATTCTCTGACTCACAATGAGCAGTTCTTC,CASSPYSLTHNEQFF
TRBV5-1,TRBJ1-1,few,TRBD1,TGCGCCAGCAGCGGACTCGGGACAGACACTGAAGCTTTCTTT,CASSGLGTDTEAFF
TRBV4-1,TRBJ2-1,many,TRBD2,TGCGCCAGCAGCCAAGATACTAGCGGATACAATGAGCAGTTCTTC,CASSQDTSGYNEQFF
TRBV28,TRBJ2-5,.,.,TGTGCCAGCAGCCTAAGTGGGACATCCCAAGAGACCCAGTACTTC,CASSLSGTSQETQYF
TRBV7-6,TRBJ1-1,many,.,TGTGCCAGCAGCTTAGCAGGCCTCGCTGAAGCTTTCTTT,CASSLAGLAEAFF
TRBV5-4,TRBJ2-2,many,.,TGTGCCAGCAGCTTGGAAGTGACCGGGGAGCTGTTTTTT,CASSLEVTGELFF
TRBV18,TRBJ2-3,once,.,TGTGCCAGCTCGCGTCAGACGGACACAGATACGCAGTATTTT,CASSRQTDTDTQYF
TRBV28,TRBJ1-2,many,TRBD1,TGTGCCAGCAGATTACAGGGGTTTGACTATGGCTACACCTTC,CASRLQGFDYGYTF
TRBV29-1,TRBJ2-5,.,TRBD2,TGCAGCGGCCTTAGCGGGGGGAGGGAGACCCAGTACTTC,CSGLSGGRETQYF
TRBV7-2,TRBJ1-2,many,.,TGTGCCAGCAGCTCTAGTCCGCAGGACTATGGCTACACCTTC,CASSSSPQDYGYTF
TRBV6-6,TRBJ2-3,many,TRBD2,TGTGCCAGCAGTTACCCCAGCGGGGGTCGGGATACGCAGTATTTT,CASSYPSGGRDTQYF
TRBV9,TRBJ2-3,.,.,TGTGCCAGCAGCGCCAACAAGGACTGGGTCGGTGCAGATACGCAGTATTTT,CASSANKDWVGADTQYF
TRBV27,TRBJ2-7,.,TRBD1,TGTGCCAGCAGTTCGGACAGGCGAGCGCAGGAGCAGTACTTC,CASSSDRRAQEQYF
TRBV12-3/TRBV12-4,TRBJ2-2,.,TRBD1,TGTGCCGCTCAGTTGGGACAGGGGTACACCGGGGAGCTGTTTTTT,CAAQLGQGYTGELFF
TRBV20-1,TRBJ2-7,.,.,TGCAGTGCTAGAGATCTGGGGGCTGGGAGGACCTACGAGCAGTACTTC,CSARDLGAGRTYEQYF
TRBV11-2,TRBJ2-1,.,.,TGTGCCAGCAGCTTACTAGTTCGAAACCGGAATGAGCAGTTCTTC,CASSLLVRNRNEQFF
TRBV2,TRBJ2-5,.,TRBD1,TGTGCCAGCAGGAGGGGGCTCCAAGAGACCCAGTACTTC,CASRRGLQETQYF
TRBV7-2,TRBJ2-5,many,.,TGTGCCAGCAGCTTATTCAGCGAATTGGAGACCCAGTACTTC,CASSLFSELETQYF
TRBV2,TRBJ2-5,.,.,TGTGCCAGCACAGACCTTGGATCGGGGACCCAGTACTTC,CASTDLGSGTQYF
TRBV19,TRBJ2-5,many,TRBD2,TGTGCCAGTTCCCAGACTAGCGGGAGGAAGTTGATGGAGACCCAGTACTTC,CASSQTSGRKLMETQYF
TRBV7-2,TRBJ2-3,many,.,TGTGCCAGCAGCTTAGCACCGGAACCAGATACGCAGTATTTT,CASSLAPEPDTQYF
TRBV28,TRBJ2-4,.,TRBD2,TGTGCCAGCCTAGCGGGAGGGTTACAAAACATTCAGTACTTC,CASLAGGLQNIQYF
TRBV11-3,TRBJ1-1,few,TRBD1,TGTGCCAGCAGCTTCGGGTCGGGACAGGGGAACACTGAAGCTTTCTTT,CASSFGSGQGNTEAFF
TRBV2,TRBJ2-7,many,.,TGTGCCAGCACCTCTGACGGAAGTTTCTACGAGCAGTACTTC,CASTSDGSFYEQYF
TRBV30,TRBJ1-2,.,.,TGTGCCTGGAGCCAGCGGTCTAACTATGGCTACACCTTC,CAWSQRSNYGYTF
TRBV24-1,TRBJ2-7,.,.,TGTGCCACCAGTGACAGGGATTCATACGAGCAGTACTTC,CATSDRDSYEQYF
TRBV7-2,TRBJ2-3,many,.,TGTGCCAGCAGCTTAGTGTCGGGCACAGATACGCAGTATTTT,CASSLVSGTDTQYF
TRBV28,TRBJ2-7,.,.,TGTGCCAGCCGCTCCGGGGGTAGGTACGAGCAGTACTTC,CASRSGGRYEQYF
TRBV4-1,TRBJ2-1,.,.,TGCGCCAGCAGCACCCAGGGGTTGCCATACAATGAGCAGTTCTTC,CASSTQGLPYNEQFF
TRBV12-3/TRBV12-4,TRBJ1-1,many,.,TGTGCCAGCAGTTTAGAGGCAGGGGAGACTGAAGCTTTCTTT,CASSLEAGETEAFF
TRBV28,TRBJ2-1,.,.,TGTGCCAGCATGGGAACCAACTACAATGAGCAGTTCTTC,CASMGTNYNEQFF
TRBV27,TRBJ2-6,.,.,TGTGCCAGCAGTTTAGAGGGTTGGCGAGCCCTTTCTGGGGCCAACGTCCTGACTTTC,CASSLEGWRALSGANVLTF
TRBV5-1,TRBJ2-1,.,TRBD1,TGCGCCAGCAGCTTGGGGCCAGGACAGGGGAAGAATGAGCAGTTCTTC,CASSLGPGQGKNEQFF
TRBV6-1,TRBJ2-4,few,TRBD1,TGTGCCAGCAGTATCAGACAGGGGCTAGCCAAAAACATTCAGTACTTC,CASSIRQGLAKNIQYF
TRBV7-2,TRBJ2-5,many,.,TGTGCCAGCAGCTTAGGTGGACACTTGCAAGAGACCCAGTACTTC,CASSLGGHLQETQYF
TRBV10-2,TRBJ2-1,few,TRBD2,TGCGCCAGCAGTGAGTCTTCGGCGGGAGGAGAGCAGTTCTTC,CASSESSAGGEQFF
TRBV12-3/TRBV12-4,TRBJ2-2,few,TRBD1,TGTGCCAGCGAGTCGAGGGGGCCCACCGGGGAGCTGTTTTTT,CASESRGPTGELFF
TRBV12-3/TRBV12-4,TRBJ1-5,many,.,TGTGCCAGCAGTTCCTGGGGGGGTGGCAATCAGCCCCAGCATTTT,CASSSWGGGNQPQHF
TRBV18,TRBJ1-6,few,TRBD1,TGTGCCAGCTCATCAACGACAGGGCGGTCACCCCTCCACTTT,CASSSTTGRSPLHF
TRBV28,TRBJ2-7,.,TRBD1,TGTGCCAGCAGTTTATGGGGGACAGGGTCATGGGAGCAGTACTTC,CASSLWGTGSWEQYF
TRBV6-5,TRBJ1-5,few,.,TGTGCCAGCAGTTACAACAGCAATCAGCCCCAGCATTTT,CASSYNSNQPQHF